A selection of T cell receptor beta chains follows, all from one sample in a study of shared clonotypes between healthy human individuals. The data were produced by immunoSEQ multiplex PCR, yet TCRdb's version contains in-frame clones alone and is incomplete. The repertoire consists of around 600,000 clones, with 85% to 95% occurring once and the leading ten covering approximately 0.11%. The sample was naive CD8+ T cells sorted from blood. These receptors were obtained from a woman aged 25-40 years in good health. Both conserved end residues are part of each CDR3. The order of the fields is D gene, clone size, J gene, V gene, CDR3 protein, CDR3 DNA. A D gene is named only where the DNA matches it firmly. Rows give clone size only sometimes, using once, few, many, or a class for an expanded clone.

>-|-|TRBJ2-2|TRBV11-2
CATCGVTGELFF
TGTGCCACTTGCGGGGTGACCGGGGAGCTGTTTTTT
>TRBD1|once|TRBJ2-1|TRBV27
CASSWTGTGLNEQFF
TGTGCCAGCAGTTGGACCGGGACAGGCCTTAATGAGCAGTTCTTC
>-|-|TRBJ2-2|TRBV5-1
CASSPPRENTGELFF
TGCGCCAGCAGCCCCCCCAGGGAGAACACCGGGGAGCTGTTTTTT
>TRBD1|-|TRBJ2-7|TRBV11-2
CASSFPLGTGGSYEQYF
TGTGCCAGCAGTTTTCCTCTTGGGACAGGGGGCTCCTACGAGCAGTACTTC
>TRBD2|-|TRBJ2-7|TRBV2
CATKKLTSGTSYEQYF
TGTGCCACCAAAAAGTTAACTAGCGGGACGTCCTACGAGCAGTACTTC
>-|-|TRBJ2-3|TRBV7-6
CASSLGQSDTQYF
TGTGCCAGCAGCCTCGGACAGTCAGATACGCAGTATTTT
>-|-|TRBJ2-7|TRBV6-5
CASSYPLRDLWREQYF
TGTGCCAGCAGTTATCCCTTGCGGGACCTCTGGCGGGAGCAGTACTTC
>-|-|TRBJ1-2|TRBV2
CASSEGGIERYYGYTF
TGTGCCAGCAGTGAAGGTGGGATCGAGAGGTACTATGGCTACACCTTC
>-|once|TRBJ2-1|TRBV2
CASSDWGVEFF
TGTGCCAGCAGTGATTGGGGAGTTGAGTTCTTC
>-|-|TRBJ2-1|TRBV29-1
CSTDAETDYNEQFF
TGCAGCACCGACGCTGAGACAGACTACAATGAGCAGTTCTTC
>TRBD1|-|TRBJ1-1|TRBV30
CAWTVGQGIYTEAFF
TGTGCCTGGACCGTGGGACAGGGAATCTACACTGAAGCTTTCTTT
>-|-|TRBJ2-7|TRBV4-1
CASSQAGRTYEQYF
TGCGCCAGCAGCCAGGCGGGACGGACCTACGAGCAGTACTTC
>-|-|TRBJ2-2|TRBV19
CASSNVRGSTGELFF
TGTGCCAGTAGTAACGTCCGAGGGAGCACCGGGGAGCTGTTTTTT
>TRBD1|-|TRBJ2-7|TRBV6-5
CASSLTGGEQYF
TGTGCCAGCAGTCTCACAGGGGGCGAGCAGTACTTC
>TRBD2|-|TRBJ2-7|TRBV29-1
CSVEDIAGVSYEQYF
TGCAGCGTTGAAGATATAGCGGGAGTCTCCTACGAGCAGTACTTC
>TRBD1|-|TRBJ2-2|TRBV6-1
CASRETGGSTGELFF
TGTGCCAGCAGAGAAACAGGGGGGAGTACCGGGGAGCTGTTTTTT
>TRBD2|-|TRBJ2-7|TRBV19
CASSIGLADLYEQYF
TGTGCCAGTAGTATTGGACTAGCGGACCTCTACGAGCAGTACTTC
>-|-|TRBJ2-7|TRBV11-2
CASSPGWGLSPYEQYF
TGTGCCAGCAGTCCCGGGTGGGGGTTATCCCCCTACGAGCAGTACTTC
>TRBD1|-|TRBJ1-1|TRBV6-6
CASSRLTGRNTEAFF
TGTGCCAGCAGCCGCCTGACAGGGAGGAACACTGAAGCTTTCTTT
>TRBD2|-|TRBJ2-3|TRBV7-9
CASSLKLGLAATDTQYF
TGTGCCAGCAGCTTAAAATTAGGGCTAGCGGCCACAGATACGCAGTATTTT
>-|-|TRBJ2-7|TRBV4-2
CASSQVQEGALTYEQYF
TGTGCCAGCAGCCAAGTCCAGGAGGGGGCCCTAACCTACGAGCAGTACTTC
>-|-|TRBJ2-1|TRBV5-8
CASSFTEYNEQFF
TGTGCCAGCAGCTTTACAGAGTACAATGAGCAGTTCTTC
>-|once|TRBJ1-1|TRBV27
CASSLPGGHTEAFF
TGTGCCAGCAGTTTACCGGGTGGACACACTGAAGCTTTCTTT
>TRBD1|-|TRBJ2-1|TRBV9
CASSADRGNEQFF
TGTGCCAGCAGCGCCGACAGGGGTAATGAGCAGTTCTTC
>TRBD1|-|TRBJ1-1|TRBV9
CASSGTGTGHTYAMNTEAFF
TGTGCCAGCAGCGGAACCGGGACAGGGCACACTTACGCCATGAACACTGAAGCTTTCTTT
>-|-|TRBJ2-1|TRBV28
CASSFLVGPYYNEQFF
TGTGCCAGCAGCTTCCTGGTTGGCCCGTACTACAATGAGCAGTTCTTC
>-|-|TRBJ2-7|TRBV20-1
CSASDGNEQYF
TGCAGTGCTAGTGATGGGAACGAGCAGTACTTC
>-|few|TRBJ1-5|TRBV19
CASSDIAVQPQHF
TGTGCCAGCAGTGACATTGCGGTTCAGCCCCAGCATTTT
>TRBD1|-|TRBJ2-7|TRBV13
CASSYDRGTDEQYF
TGTGCCAGCAGCTACGACAGGGGTACGGACGAGCAGTACTTC
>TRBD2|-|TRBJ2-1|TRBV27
CATSAGASYNEQFF
TGTGCCACCTCAGCGGGGGCCTCCTACAATGAGCAGTTCTTC
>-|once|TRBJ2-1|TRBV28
CASSLGQVANEQFF
TGTGCCAGCAGTTTGGGACAAGTGGCCAATGAGCAGTTCTTC
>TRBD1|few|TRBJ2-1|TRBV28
CASSLSLGQGGIDEQFF
TGTGCCAGCAGTTTGTCCCTCGGACAGGGAGGAATCGATGAGCAGTTCTTC
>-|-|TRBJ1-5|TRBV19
CASSIGQGTNQPQHF
TGTGCCAGTAGTATAGGCCAGGGGACCAATCAGCCCCAGCATTTT
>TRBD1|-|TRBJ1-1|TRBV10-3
CAISVESGGTEAFF
TGTGCCATCAGTGTAGAGTCAGGGGGGACTGAAGCTTTCTTT
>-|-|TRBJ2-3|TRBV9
CASSVRAGWGGDTDTQYF
TGTGCCAGCAGCGTACGAGCAGGGTGGGGGGGCGACACAGATACGCAGTATTTT
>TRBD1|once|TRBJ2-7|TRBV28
CASPPDRPPSYEQYF
TGTGCCAGCCCCCCGGACAGGCCGCCGTCCTACGAGCAGTACTTC
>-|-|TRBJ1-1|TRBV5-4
CASSTVSGATEAFF
TGTGCCAGCAGCACCGTCTCCGGGGCCACTGAAGCTTTCTTT
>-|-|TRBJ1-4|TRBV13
CASSSRHGLGEKLFF
TGTGCCAGCAGCTCCCGACACGGCCTGGGAGAAAAACTGTTTTTT
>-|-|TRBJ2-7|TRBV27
CASSLVAVPSYEQYF
TGTGCCAGCAGTTTAGTAGCGGTCCCCTCCTACGAGCAGTACTTC
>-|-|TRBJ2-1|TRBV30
CAWSYGEGNEQFF
TGTGCCTGGAGTTACGGGGAAGGAAATGAGCAGTTCTTC
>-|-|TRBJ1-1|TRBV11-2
CASSFGGYTEAFF
TGTGCCAGCAGCTTCGGGGGTTACACTGAAGCTTTCTTT
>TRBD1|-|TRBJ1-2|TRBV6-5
CASSHGQGAWGYTF
TGTGCCAGCAGCCACGGACAGGGGGCTTGGGGCTACACCTTC
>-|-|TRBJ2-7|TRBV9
CASSVLGGPPYEQYF
TGTGCCAGCAGCGTTCTCGGGGGTCCCCCATACGAGCAGTACTTC
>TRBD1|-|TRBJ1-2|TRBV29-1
CSVRDRYYGYTF
TGCAGCGTTCGGGACAGGTACTATGGCTACACCTTC
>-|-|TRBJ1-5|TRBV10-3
CAIAESNQPQHF
TGTGCCATTGCTGAGAGCAATCAGCCCCAGCATTTT
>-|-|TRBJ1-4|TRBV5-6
CASRGAGNEKLFF
TGTGCCAGCAGAGGGGCAGGGAATGAAAAACTGTTTTTT
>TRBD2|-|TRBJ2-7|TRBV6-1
CASSETSGFSYEQYF
TGTGCCAGCAGTGAGACTAGCGGATTTTCCTACGAGCAGTACTTC
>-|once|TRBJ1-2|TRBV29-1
CSVEDGGGGYTF
TGCAGCGTTGAAGATGGAGGGGGAGGCTACACCTTC
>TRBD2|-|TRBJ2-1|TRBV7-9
CASSPSLAGGGNEQFF
TGTGCCAGCAGCCCCTCACTAGCGGGAGGGGGCAATGAGCAGTTCTTC
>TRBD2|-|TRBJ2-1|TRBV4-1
CASSHGIWASGGVHEQFF
TGCGCCAGCAGCCACGGGATTTGGGCTAGCGGGGGGGTGCATGAGCAGTTCTTC
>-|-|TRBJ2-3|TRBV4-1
CASSQGGRRTDTQYF
TGCGCCAGCAGCCAGGGGGGCCGTAGGACAGATACGCAGTATTTT
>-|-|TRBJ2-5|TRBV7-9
CASSTLRQERQETQYF
TGTGCCAGCAGCACCTTGCGACAGGAGAGGCAAGAGACCCAGTACTTC
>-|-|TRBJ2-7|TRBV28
CASSLSWGSYEQYF
TGTGCCAGCAGTTTAAGTTGGGGCTCCTACGAGCAGTACTTC